The next 30 T cell receptor beta chains were all read from a single sample in a study of Graves' ophthalmopathy and Graves' hyperthyroidism. Amplified TCR beta CDR3 regions were obtained using RNA transcripts as template. Investigators did first-round RT-PCR with HTBI primers, then second-round multiplex PCR. TCRdb reprocessed the multiplex PCR reads via MiXCR and lists one record per CDR3 protein. The data hold hundreds of thousands of distinct CDR3 sequences, with roughly 40% observed a single time. What was sequenced was peripheral blood. Source of these receptors: an adult man with Graves' ophthalmopathy.

Comment on this clonotype: The CDR3 carries no conserved terminal phenylalanine or tryptophan, so it likely arises from a read error. The V gene is TRBV11-2, the J gene TRBJ2-7; D might be TRBD2 (6 bases). The CDR3 spans 16 residues. The germline V gene encodes CDR1 SGHAT and CDR2 FQNNGV. Trimming took 0 bases from V and 4 from J, leaving 16 bases between them. DNA for the CDR3: TGTGCCAGCAGCTTAGATCTGGCGGGGAGAGGGTACGAGCAGTACCTC. It is translated as CASSLDLAGRGYEQYL.

This clonotype was detected only a few times. The rearrangement joins TRBV7-9 to TRBJ2-7; D tentatively reads TRBD1 or TRBD2 (6 bases each). Trimming cost V 5 bases and J 2 bases, with 19 bases left between them. The CDR3 is made up of 16 amino acids. Germline V gives CDR1 SEHNR, CDR2 FQNEAQ (reference sequence). Here the CDR3 reads CASSPPRGASPYEQYF. The CDR3, as DNA: TGTGCCAGCAGCCCACCGAGGGGGGCATCGCCCTACGAGCAGTACTTC. The full variable domain, its missing parts supplied by reference TRBV7-9 and TRBJ2-7, is DTGVSQNPRHKITKRGQNVTFRCDPISEHNRLYWYRQTLGQGPEFLTYFQNEAQLEKSRLLSDRFSAERPKGSFSTLEIQRTEQGDSAMYLCASSPPRGASPYEQYFGPGTRLTVT.

This clonotype was seen only once. The CDR3 DNA follows: TGTGCCAGTAGTACGGAACAGGTCTCACCCCTCCACTTT. Its protein product is CASSTEQVSPLHF. J is TRBJ1-6 and V is TRBV19; tentatively, D is TRBD1 (5 bases). Trimming took 4 bases from V and 10 from J, leaving 11 bases between them. CDR3 length: 13 amino acids. CDR1 is LNHDA and CDR2 is SQIVND in the germline V gene (reference sequence).

DNA for the CDR3: TGTGCCAGCAGCCTTTCGATCGGGGGACAGGGGGCCAACGAGCAGTACTTC. As protein: CASSLSIGGQGANEQYF. The V and J genes are TRBV7-6 and TRBJ2-7, with 12 bases aligning to TRBD1. The length of the CDR3 is 17 residues. Losses at the gene ends were 5 bases for V and 5 bases for J; bases not matched to a gene: 13. The germline V gene has CDR1 SGHVS and CDR2 FNYEAQ.

This clonotype was counted many times. CDR3: CASSLKGPEAFF. The CDR3 DNA is TGTGCCAGCAGCTTAAAGGGTCCTGAAGCTTTCTTT. The rearrangement joins TRBV7-9 to TRBJ1-1; D gene unclear. Germline V lookup: CDR1 SEHNR, CDR2 FQNEAQ (reference sequence). The CDR3 is made up of 12 amino acids. V was shortened by 2 bases and J by 6 bases, with 7 bases between the two germline ends.

CDR3 loop: CSLDAIKETQYF. The DNA for the CDR3 is TGCAGCTTGGACGCCATAAAAGAGACCCAGTACTTC. This rearrangement joins TRBV29-1 to TRBJ2-5; D gene uncertain. Germline V gene data show CDR1 as SQVTM and CDR2 as ANQGSEA. V was trimmed by 8 bases and J by 3 bases, leaving 13 bases between them. The CDR3 covers 12 residues.

This clonotype was found a few times. The junction differs from germline at one of its ends, possibly a read error. The DNA of the CDR3 is TGTGCCAGCACCACAGGGTCAACCTCCCACGAGCAGTACTTC. Its translation: CASTTGSTSHEQYF. The chain recombines TRBV12-3 or TRBV12-4 with TRBJ2-7, with D maybe TRBD1 (6 bases). This CDR3 spans 14 amino acids.

About this clonotype itself: A read error may be the cause here, since a much bigger clone is one base away. The chain carries TRBV29-1 and TRBJ2-3; perhaps D is TRBD1 or TRBD2 (5 bases each). V lost 4 bases and J lost 0, with 8 bases in between. This CDR3 is built from 13 residues. Germline CDR1 and CDR2: SQVTM and ANQGSEA. The CDR3 reads CSVVGDSTDTQYF. CDR3 bases: TGCAGCGTTGTAGGGGACAGCACAGATACGCAGTATTTT.

The gene calls are TRBV6-5 and TRBJ2-7, with D possibly being TRBD1 or TRBD2 (6 bases each). The CDR3 covers 14 residues. The V end was cut by 0 bases, the J end by 5 bases, with 11 bases between. The germline V gene encodes CDR1 MNHEY and CDR2 SVGAGI. As DNA, the CDR3 is TGTGCCAGCAGTTACTCACGGGGGCCCGACGAGCAGTACTTC. Translated, it gives CASSYSRGPDEQYF.

This clonotype was observed a few times. J is TRBJ2-7 and V is TRBV3-1, with unresolved D. This CDR3 region has 11 residues. The germline V gene encodes CDR1 LGHDT and CDR2 YNNKEL (reference sequence). V gave up 6 bases and J gave up 3 bases, with 6 bases separating them. The CDR3 nucleotides read TGTGCCAGCAGTCAGTTCTACGAGCAGTACTTC. It encodes CASSQFYEQYF.

The genes are TRBV6-5 and TRBJ1-1, with D perhaps TRBD1 (5 bases). With 0 bases removed from V and 6 bases from J, the gap between germline ends came to 11 bases. CDR3 length: 14 residues. In germline, CDR1 is MNHEY, CDR2 SVGAGI. This chain's CDR3 is CASSYSGREAEAFF. DNA of the CDR3: TGTGCCAGCAGTTACTCCGGCAGGGAGGCTGAAGCTTTCTTT.

There are many counts of this clonotype. This chain joins TRBV11-2 and TRBJ1-6; TRBD1 matches at 10 bases. The CDR3 loop spans 14 amino acids. CDR1 is SGHAT and CDR2 is FQNNGV in the germline V gene. J gave up 8 bases and V 5 bases, and 3 bases lay outside the gene matches. CDR3 bases: TGTGCCAGCAGCCCAGGACAGGGGGATTCACCCCTCCACTTT. Translating it yields CASSPGQGDSPLHF.

The chain is built from TRBV20-1 and TRBJ1-4; 7 bases map to TRBD1. With 4 bases clipped from V and 8 bases from J, the junction kept 10 bases outside the gene matches. Germline V gene sequence: CDR1 DFQATT, CDR2 SNEGSKA (reference sequence). There are 14 residues in the CDR3. Here the CDR3 DNA reads TGCAGTGCTACTTCTCCAAGGGGGCGCGAAAAACTGTTTTTT. It specifies CSATSPRGREKLFF.

This clonotype has a handful of counts. This rearrangement joins TRBV5-4 to TRBJ1-1; D unresolved. The CDR3 length is 14 residues. V shed 7 bases and J shed 7 bases, with 20 bases lying between them. The germline V gene has CDR1 SGHNT and CDR2 YYREEE (reference sequence). CDR3 sequence: CASSPRTGSDEAFF. As DNA, the CDR3 is TGTGCCAGCTCACCACGTACCGGGAGTGATGAAGCTTTCTTT.

CDR3: CSARSDRENTEAFF. Here the CDR3 DNA reads TGCAGTGCTAGATCGGACAGGGAAAACACTGAAGCTTTCTTT. The chain joins TRBV20-1 to TRBJ1-1; 8 bases agree with TRBD1. Germline CDR1 reads DFQATT; CDR2 reads SNEGSKA (reference sequence). There are 14 residues in the CDR3. V shed 2 bases and J 2 bases; nucleotides not matched to a gene: 4.

To note about this clonotype: A junction boundary mismatches the germline segment, possibly from a read error. This chain joins TRBV24-1 and TRBJ1-4; D is perhaps TRBD1 (6 bases). CDR1 is KGHDR, CDR2 SFDVKD, per germline. This CDR3 comprises 14 residues. The CDR3 loop reads CAISDATGNEKLFF. CDR3 DNA: TGTGCCATCAGTGACGCAACAGGGAATGAAAAACTGTTTTTT.

The sample holds many counts of this clonotype. J is TRBJ2-2 and V is TRBV29-1; maybe TRBD1 (5 bases). The CDR3 has 15 amino acids. The germline gives CDR1 SQVTM, CDR2 ANQGSEA. V lost 0 bases to trimming and J lost 4 bases, with 12 bases between them. The CDR3 nucleotides are TGCAGCGTTGAAGATGTAGGGGTGGGCACCGGGGAGCTGTTTTTT. This translates into CSVEDVGVGTGELFF.

The V gene is TRBV2, the J gene TRBJ2-7; 13 bases agree with TRBD2. Trimming took 5 bases from V and 3 from J; bases not matched to a gene: 10. The CDR3 sequence is 17 residues long. Germline V gene data show CDR1 as SNHLY and CDR2 as FYNNEI. CDR3 protein: CASSTTSGGLLGYEQYF. In DNA form, the CDR3 reads TGTGCCAGCAGTACGACTAGCGGGGGGTTATTAGGCTACGAGCAGTACTTC.

The chain uses TRBV11-2 and TRBJ2-7; weak D call: TRBD1 (6 bases). Between the trimmed V and J ends, which lost 2 bases and 4 bases, there was a span of 15 bases. The germline CDR1 and CDR2 sequences are SGHAT and FQNNGV. The CDR3 consists of 15 residues. The CDR3 nucleotides are TGTGCCAGCAGCTTAATTCCCCGCAGGGGTTACGAGCAGTACTTC. Protein sequence: CASSLIPRRGYEQYF. Supplemented by reference TRBV11-2 and TRBJ2-7, the full variable domain reads EAGVAQSPRYKIIEKRQSVAFWCNPISGHATLYWYQQILGQGPKLLIQFQNNGVVDDSQLPKDRFSAERLKGVDSTLKIQPAKLEDSAVYLCASSLIPRRGYEQYFGPGTRLTVT.

This chain joins TRBV7-9 and TRBJ1-2; 9 bases match TRBD1. After removal of 4 bases from V and 4 bases from J, the junction contained 10 bases not matched to a gene. Germline CDR1 reads SEHNR; CDR2 reads FQNEAQ (reference sequence). The CDR3 is made up of 16 amino acids. CDR3 nucleotide sequence: TGTGCCAGCAGCTCTAGGGAGACAGGGGGGACCTATGGCTACACCTTC. This sequence encodes CASSSRETGGTYGYTF.

Ten or more counts support this clonotype. V and J are TRBV7-3 and TRBJ1-2; weak D call: TRBD1 (5 bases). There are 14 residues in the CDR3. V was clipped by 5 bases and J by 3 bases, with 13 bases between them. CDR1 and CDR2 from the germline V gene are SGHTA and FQGTGA. The CDR3 DNA is TGTGCCAGCAGCCCCGGTGGAGGGGACTATGGCTACACCTTC. Translated: CASSPGGGDYGYTF. The variable domain in full, completed from reference TRBV7-3 and TRBJ1-2, reads GAGVSQTPSNKVTEKGKYVELRCDPISGHTALYWYRQSLGQGPEFLIYFQGTGAADDSGLPNDRFFAVRPEGSVSTLKIQRTERGDSAVYLCASSPGGGDYGYTFGSGTRLTVV.

V and J are TRBV6-6 and TRBJ1-2; possibly TRBD1 for D (6 bases). Germline CDR1 MNHNY, CDR2 SVGAGI (reference sequence). The length of the CDR3 is 16 residues. The V end was cut by 2 bases, the J end by 4 bases, with 17 bases between. CDR3 loop: CASSYATGRGSYGYTF. In DNA, the CDR3 is TGTGCCAGCAGTTACGCAACAGGGCGCGGTAGCTATGGCTACACCTTC.

This clonotype occurred many times. This chain uses TRBV2 with TRBJ1-2, with 10 bases aligning to TRBD1. CDR1 and CDR2 from the germline V gene are SNHLY and FYNNEI. The V gene end was trimmed by 4 bases and the J gene end by 2 bases; junction bases not matched to a gene: 1. The CDR3 extends over 14 amino acids. The CDR3 sequence is CASSGDRGNYGYTF. In nucleotides, the CDR3 is TGTGCCAGCAGTGGGGACAGGGGCAACTATGGCTACACCTTC.

This chain uses TRBV19 with TRBJ2-5; D assignment may be TRBD1 or TRBD2 (6 bases each). The CDR3 has 15 residues. V lost 3 bases and J 10 bases, leaving 21 bases between the germline ends. CDR1 and CDR2 (germline): LNHDA, SQIVND (reference sequence). The CDR3 nucleotides read TGTGCCAGTAGTATGACCCGGGGGCTTCAAGGGGGCCAGTACTTC. It is translated as CASSMTRGLQGGQYF.

This chain joins TRBV10-3 and TRBJ1-5; D is undetermined. CDR1 is ENHRY, CDR2 SYGVKD, per germline. Trimming took off 0 bases at V and 11 bases at J, with 14 bases between the two ends. The CDR3 runs to 14 residues. CDR3 in amino acids: CAISESENGETQHF. CDR3 DNA sequence: TGTGCCATCAGTGAGTCGGAGAACGGGGAGACCCAGCATTTT.

This clonotype was observed a few times. The chain uses TRBV25-1 and TRBJ2-2; tentatively, D is TRBD2 (6 bases). The V and J ends lost 6 bases and 6 bases respectively, with 17 bases between them. CDR3 length: 15 amino acids. Germline-derived CDR1 and CDR2 are MGHDK and SYGVNS. The CDR3 region is CASSPEGRRPGELFF. The CDR3 DNA reads TGTGCCAGCAGCCCGGAGGGCCGACGCCCCGGGGAGCTGTTTTTT.

The chain joins TRBV7-8 to TRBJ2-7; TRBD2 agrees at 8 bases. With V trimmed by 3 bases and J by 3 bases, 4 bases remained unmatched. Germline V gene data show CDR1 as SGHVS and CDR2 as FQNEAQ. The CDR3 sequence is 14 residues long. The DNA of the CDR3 is TGTGCCAGCAGCTTCGGGGGGGCGAACTACGAGCAGTACTTC. Its translation is CASSFGGANYEQYF.

This clonotype was counted a few times. V and J are TRBV9 and TRBJ1-6; D remains unclear. Trimming left V 0 bases short and J 4 bases short, with 14 bases between. The germline CDR1 and CDR2 sequences are SGDLS and YYNGEE. CDR3 length: 17 residues. The CDR3 DNA sequence: TGTGCCAGCAGCGTAGGGATCGGGCCCCAGTATAATTCACCCCTCCACTTT. Translating it yields CASSVGIGPQYNSPLHF.

To note about this clonotype: Mismatch with germline at one junction end may stem from a read error. The genes are TRBV10-3 and TRBJ2-7; no firm D call. The CDR3 covers 15 residues. CDR1 ENHRY and CDR2 SYGVKD come from the germline V gene. The CDR3 nucleotides read TGTGCCAGCAGTTTATTGGCGGATCAATCCTACGAGCAGTACTTC. Its protein is CASSLLADQSYEQYF.

This clonotype has only a few counts. V gene TRBV4-1 combines with J gene TRBJ1-2; D perhaps matches TRBD1 (6 bases). Trimming shortened V by 1 base and J by 3 bases, and 15 bases separated the two germline ends. The CDR3 has 16 residues. Germline-derived CDR1 and CDR2 are MGHRA and YSYEKL. This CDR3 reads CASSQGQGLGDYGYTF. CDR3 nucleotides: TGCGCCAGCAGCCAAGGTCAGGGGTTGGGCGACTATGGCTACACCTTC.